Each of the 8 T cell receptor beta chains below was sequenced from the same sample in a study of memory CD4+ T cells and cytomegalovirus serostatus. Assay used: immunoSEQ multiplex PCR; TCRdb lists only in-frame clones, some missing. The sample records around 50,000 clones, around four fifths being singletons. Single viable CD3+CD4+CD8-CD45RO+ cells were sorted as the memory CD4+ T cells. Sequenced material: memory CD4+ T cells from blood. These receptors came from an adult in good health and CMV-seronegative.

This clone has only a few counts. V is TRBV6-1 and J is TRBJ1-2; no reliable D call. This CDR3 is built from 14 residues. The germline gives CDR1 MNHNS, CDR2 SASEGT. Trimming removed 3 bases at V and 7 bases at J, with 15 bases between. The CDR3 is CASSELGWAAGYTF. The CDR3 DNA follows: TGTGCCAGCAGTGAGCTGGGCTGGGCAGCTGGCTACACCTTC.

The chain is built from TRBV2 and TRBJ1-2, with D perhaps matching TRBD1 (5 bases). Germline CDR1 reads SNHLY; CDR2 reads FYNNEI. Trimming left V 4 bases short and J 8 bases short, with 11 bases between. The CDR3 runs to 12 residues. CDR3 DNA: TGTGCCAGCAGTGTGGCAGGGTGGGGCTACACCTTC. It yields the protein CASSVAGWGYTF.

CDR3 nucleotides: TGTGCCAGCAGCTTGGCCAGGGGGGGGGCGAACACTGAAGCTTTCTTT. This sequence encodes CASSLARGGANTEAFF. The chain recombines TRBV5-4 with TRBJ1-1, with 7 positions matching TRBD1. Trimming took 0 bases from V and 1 from J; bases not matched to a gene: 6. This CDR3 is 16 amino acids long. CDR1 and CDR2 (germline): SGHNT, YYREEE (reference sequence).

A single count supports this clone. The chain joins TRBV30 to TRBJ2-1, with D perhaps TRBD1 (5 bases). Germline CDR1 is GTSNPN and CDR2 is SVGIG (reference sequence). The CDR3 runs to 15 residues. V shed 7 bases and J shed 7 bases, with 23 bases lying between them. The CDR3 region has the DNA TGTGCCTCCCCTGGTCGGCAGGGCACCGGGAATGAGCAGTTCTTC. It translates to CASPGRQGTGNEQFF.

The chain links TRBV9 to TRBJ1-1, with unresolved D. V gave up 0 bases and J gave up 11 bases, with 11 bases separating them. Germline V gene data show CDR1 as SGDLS and CDR2 as YYNGEE. The CDR3 extends over 12 amino acids. The CDR3 is CASSVGDRYAFF. The CDR3 DNA reads as TGTGCCAGCAGCGTAGGCGACCGGTACGCTTTCTTT.

The chain uses TRBV10-3 and TRBJ2-5, with TRBD2 as a possible D gene (6 bases). The assigned J gene may be wrong: the sequence end matches TRBJ2-7 better. This CDR3 is 14 amino acids long. Germline-derived CDR1 and CDR2 are ENHRY and SYGVKD. CDR3 nucleotide sequence: TGTGCCATCAGTAACTCCCTAGCGTCCTACGAGCAGTACTTC. Encoded protein: CAISNSLASYEQYF.

The chain combines TRBV6-1 with TRBJ2-7, with a possible D match to TRBD2 (6 bases). CDR3 length equals 14 residues. CDR1 and CDR2 (germline): MNHNS, SASEGT. Trimming took off 6 bases at V and 2 bases at J, with 14 bases between the two ends. The CDR3 DNA sequence: TGTGCCAGCAGCCGGGACGGGGGTGCCTACGAGCAGTACTTC. Its translation is CASSRDGGAYEQYF.

The count of this clone is one. V is TRBV18 and J is TRBJ2-5; 11 bases are a match to TRBD2. Germline V gene sequence: CDR1 KGHSH, CDR2 LQKENI. Germline trimming cut 5 bases from V and 7 bases from J; bases unmatched to any gene: 6. The CDR3 is made up of 14 amino acids. The CDR3 coding sequence is TGTGCCAGCTCAGAGCCGGGACTAGCGGTGACCCAGTACTTC. Its translation: CASSEPGLAVTQYF.